This T cell receptor (beta chain) was captured by sequencing in a study of blood T cell repertoires in COVID-19 (dated by TCRdb to between 2020 and 2021). About the full investigation: The collaborator samples originated in the United States, Italy and Spain and spanned the acute and convalescent phases of COVID-19. The material from the prospective study consisted of cDNA or gDNA derived from T cells, B-cell-depleted T cells, or PBMCs. The dataset comprised deeply sampled blood TCRbeta repertoires from subjects exposed to, actively infected with, or recovered from COVID-19. The repertoires were released in a freely available public database intended as a resource for research on the immune response to SARS-CoV-2. Samples came from the ongoing ImmuneRACE study (first 160 participants) plus 1,254 subjects from 6 global collaborators. The sample metadata nearly always contained a de-identified subject ID, COVID-19 status, age in years and sex. HLA class I and class II types, where available, came from metadata supplied by the sample provider rather than from assay-based typing.

CDR1 and CDR2 (LGHDT, YNNKEL) derive from the germline V gene (reference sequence). V and J are trimmed by 4 bases and 4 bases, and the gene matches miss 4 bases of the junction. The CDR3 contains 14 residues, cysteine and phenylalanine counted. The retained sequence is limited to the CDR3, 42 bases, with the frame set at the first base. Results and caveats for the whole study, not just this receptor: The amount of clinical and demographic metadata varied by source and participant and was provided uncurated.

The collaborating institutions used their own protocols to collect whole blood in K2EDTA tubes. For TCRbeta analysis, collaborator samples were shipped as frozen whole blood, as isolated PBMCs, or as DNA extracted from either sample type. Comments on this clone: Its antigen remains undetermined. No much larger clone exists at a distance of one base, and base qualities are not known.

The immunoSEQ Assay, a bias-controlled multiplex PCR, was used to amplify TCRbeta CDR3 regions from genomic DNA. Regarding the original processing steps: The number of nucleated cells in each sample was estimated from the amplification of reference gene primers within the assay. Sequence reads were collapsed and filtered to measure the absolute abundance of every unique TCRbeta CDR3 rearrangement. Productive Simpson clonality was computed per sample as the square root of Simpson's diversity index over productive rearrangements. Sourced from immuneACCESS, this table was stored by TCRdb with only in-frame sequences that have V and J called. A share of the clones is absent; for the studies checked, an unresolved V gene accounts for under half, and the remainder has no known explanation. V and J calls and clone size come straight from that table; D and trimming were deduced from the DNA. The sample table holds 150,000 to 200,000 clones, of which about 81% were seen once. 11% of the sample goes to the ten largest clones.

The chain joins TRBV3-1 (or the pseudogene TRBV3-2) to TRBJ2-1; the central 7 bases match TRBD2. The sequence came from a man aged 60-69 years with active or convalescent COVID-19. The sequenced sample was peripheral blood. The CDR3 protein: CASSRPGGYNEQFF. The DNA sequence reads TGTGCCAGCAGCCGCCCGGGAGGATACAATGAGCAGTTCTTC.